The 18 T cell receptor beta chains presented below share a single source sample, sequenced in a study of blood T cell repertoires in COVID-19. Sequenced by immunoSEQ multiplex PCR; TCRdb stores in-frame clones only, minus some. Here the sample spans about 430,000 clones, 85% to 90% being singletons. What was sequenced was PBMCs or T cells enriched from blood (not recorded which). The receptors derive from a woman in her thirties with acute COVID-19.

The CDR3 nucleotides are TGTGCCAGCAGCCAAGGGGACAGGGGTACTAACTATGGCTACACCTTC. It is translated as CASSQGDRGTNYGYTF. The rearrangement uses TRBV3-1 (or the pseudogene TRBV3-2) and TRBJ1-2; TRBD1 aligns across 10 bases. Germline CDR1 is LGHDT and CDR2 is YNNKEL (reference sequence). The CDR3 is 16 amino acids. J lost 0 bases, V lost 1 base, and 2 bases had no gene match.

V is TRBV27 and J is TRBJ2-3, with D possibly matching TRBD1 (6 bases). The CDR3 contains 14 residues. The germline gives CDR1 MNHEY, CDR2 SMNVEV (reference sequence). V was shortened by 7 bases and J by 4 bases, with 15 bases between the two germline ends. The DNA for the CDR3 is TGTGCCAGCAAAATAGGACAGTTGGCAGATACGCAGTATTTT. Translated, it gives CASKIGQLADTQYF.

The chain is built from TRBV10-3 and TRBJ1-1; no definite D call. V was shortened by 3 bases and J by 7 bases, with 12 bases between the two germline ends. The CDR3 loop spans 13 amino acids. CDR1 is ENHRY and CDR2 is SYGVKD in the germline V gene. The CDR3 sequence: CAISDLSLDEAFF. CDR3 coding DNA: TGTGCCATCAGTGACCTATCGCTAGATGAAGCTTTCTTT.

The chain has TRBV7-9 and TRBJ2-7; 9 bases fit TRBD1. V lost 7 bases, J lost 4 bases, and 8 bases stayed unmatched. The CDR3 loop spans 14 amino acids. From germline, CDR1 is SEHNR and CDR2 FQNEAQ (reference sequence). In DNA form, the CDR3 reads TGTGCCAGCAACCAGGGACAGGGCTCTTACGAGCAGTACTTC. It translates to CASNQGQGSYEQYF.

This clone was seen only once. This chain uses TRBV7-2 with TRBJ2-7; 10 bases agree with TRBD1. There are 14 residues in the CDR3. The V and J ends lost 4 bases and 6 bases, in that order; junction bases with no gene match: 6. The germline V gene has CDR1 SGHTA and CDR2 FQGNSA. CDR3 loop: CASSSDRGRGEQYF. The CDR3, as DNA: TGTGCCAGCAGCTCCGACAGGGGGCGCGGCGAGCAGTACTTC.

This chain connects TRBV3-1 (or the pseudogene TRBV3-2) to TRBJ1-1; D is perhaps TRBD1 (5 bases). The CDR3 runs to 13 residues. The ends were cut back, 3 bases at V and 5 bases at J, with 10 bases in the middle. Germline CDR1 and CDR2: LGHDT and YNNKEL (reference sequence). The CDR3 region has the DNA TGTGCCAGCAGCCACCTAGGGGTGACTGAAGCTTTCTTT. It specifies CASSHLGVTEAFF.

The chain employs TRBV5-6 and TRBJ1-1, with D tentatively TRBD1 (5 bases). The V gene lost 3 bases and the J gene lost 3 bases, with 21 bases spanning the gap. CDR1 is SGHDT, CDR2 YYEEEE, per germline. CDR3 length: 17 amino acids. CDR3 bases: TGTGCCAGCAGCTCCTCCTTCATTAGGGCGGGGGACACTGAAGCTTTCTTT. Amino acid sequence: CASSSSFIRAGDTEAFF.

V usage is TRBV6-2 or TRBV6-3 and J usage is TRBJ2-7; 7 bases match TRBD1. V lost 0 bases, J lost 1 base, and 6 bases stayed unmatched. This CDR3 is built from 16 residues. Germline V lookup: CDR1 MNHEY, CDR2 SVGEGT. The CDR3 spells CASSYSRDSSSYEQYF. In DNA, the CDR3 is TGTGCCAGCAGTTACTCCCGGGACAGTTCTTCCTACGAGCAGTACTTC.

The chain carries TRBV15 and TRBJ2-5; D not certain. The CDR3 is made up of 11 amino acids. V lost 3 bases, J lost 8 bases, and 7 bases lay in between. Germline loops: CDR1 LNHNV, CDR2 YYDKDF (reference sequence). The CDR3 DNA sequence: TGTGCCACCAGCAGGACATCAACCCAGTACTTC. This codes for CATSRTSTQYF.

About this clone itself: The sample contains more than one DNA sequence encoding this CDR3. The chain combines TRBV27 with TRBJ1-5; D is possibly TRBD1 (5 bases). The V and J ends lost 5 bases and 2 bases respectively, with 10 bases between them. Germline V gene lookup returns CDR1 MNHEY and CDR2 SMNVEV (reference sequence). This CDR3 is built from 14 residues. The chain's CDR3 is CASSPLGGNQPQHF. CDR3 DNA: TGTGCCAGCAGTCCCTTAGGGGGCAATCAGCCCCAGCATTTT.

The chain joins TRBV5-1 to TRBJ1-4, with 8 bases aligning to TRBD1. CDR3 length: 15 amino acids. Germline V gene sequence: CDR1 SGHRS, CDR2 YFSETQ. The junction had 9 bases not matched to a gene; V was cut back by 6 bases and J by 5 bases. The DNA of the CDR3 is TGCGCCAGCACTCCCCAGACAGGGGAAAATGAAAAACTGTTTTTT. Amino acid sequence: CASTPQTGENEKLFF.

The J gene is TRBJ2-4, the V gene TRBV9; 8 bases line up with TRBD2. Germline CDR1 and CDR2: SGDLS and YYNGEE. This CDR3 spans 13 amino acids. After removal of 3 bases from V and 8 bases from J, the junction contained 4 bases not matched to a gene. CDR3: CASSEGLAHIQYF. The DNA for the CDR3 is TGTGCCAGCAGCGAAGGACTAGCTCACATTCAGTACTTC.

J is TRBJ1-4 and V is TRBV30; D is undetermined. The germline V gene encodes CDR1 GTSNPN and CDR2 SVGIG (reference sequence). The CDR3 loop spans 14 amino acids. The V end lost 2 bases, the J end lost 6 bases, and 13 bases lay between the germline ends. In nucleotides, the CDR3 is TGTGCCTGGAGTCAGTCACTTCGGGATGAAAAACTGTTTTTT. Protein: CAWSQSLRDEKLFF.

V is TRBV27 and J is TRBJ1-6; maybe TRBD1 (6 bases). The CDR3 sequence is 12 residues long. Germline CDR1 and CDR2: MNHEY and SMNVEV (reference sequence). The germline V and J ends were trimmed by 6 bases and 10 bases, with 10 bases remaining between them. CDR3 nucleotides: TGTGCCAGCAGGATACAGGGATCACCCCTCCACTTT. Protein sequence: CASRIQGSPLHF.

CDR3 sequence (DNA): TGTGCCAGCAGTATACACCGGGGGCAGCCCCAGCATTTT. It specifies CASSIHRGQPQHF. The chain recombines TRBV6-5 with TRBJ1-5; a weak D match, TRBD1 (5 bases). This CDR3 has 13 amino acids. The germline gives CDR1 MNHEY, CDR2 SVGAGI. Trimming cost V 5 bases and J 7 bases, with 12 bases left between them.

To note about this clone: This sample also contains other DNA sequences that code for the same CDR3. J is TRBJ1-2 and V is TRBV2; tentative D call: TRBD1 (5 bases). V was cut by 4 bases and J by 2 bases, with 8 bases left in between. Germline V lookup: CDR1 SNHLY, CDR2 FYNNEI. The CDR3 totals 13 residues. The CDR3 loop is CASSGTGNYGYTF. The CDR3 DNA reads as TGTGCCAGCAGTGGTACAGGAAACTATGGCTACACCTTC.

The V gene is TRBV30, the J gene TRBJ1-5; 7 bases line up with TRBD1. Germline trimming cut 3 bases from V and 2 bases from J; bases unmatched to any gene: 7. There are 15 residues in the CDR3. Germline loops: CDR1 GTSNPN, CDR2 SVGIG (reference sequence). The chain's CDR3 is CAWRSGTVGNQPQHF. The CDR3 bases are TGTGCCTGGAGGTCTGGGACAGTAGGCAATCAGCCCCAGCATTTT.

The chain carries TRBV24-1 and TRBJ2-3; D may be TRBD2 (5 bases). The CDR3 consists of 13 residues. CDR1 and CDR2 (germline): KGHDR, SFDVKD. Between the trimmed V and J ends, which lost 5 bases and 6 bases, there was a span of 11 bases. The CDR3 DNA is TGTGCCACCAGTGCCGCCCGAGGGGATACGCAGTATTTT. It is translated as CATSAARGDTQYF.